The clone carrying this T cell receptor (beta chain) has ten or more counts. Antigen unknown. Researchers prepared the TCRbeta library using unique molecular identifiers, the study reports. Each CDR3 protein is one row after TCRdb ran MiXCR on the PCR reads. This table holds around 94,000 distinct CDR3 sequences, under 9% found once. Germline CDR1 SGHTA, CDR2 FQGNSA. V lost 1 base and J lost 4, with 11 bases in between. This CDR3 comprises 14 residues. This sample was taken from a study of T-cell reconstitution after alpha-beta-depleted transplantation in children. The study's findings and limits: Surviving recipient T cells and thymic progenitors accounted for the high day-60 TCRbeta diversity observed in some patients. Newly made T cells mostly supplied T-cell counts and diversity one year after transplant.

The chain recombines TRBV7-2 with TRBJ2-7; D unclear. The clonotype originates from a boy aged 2-9 years with acute lymphoblastic leukemia, due to receive a stem cell transplant. Sequencing used PBMCs, obtained before TCRalphabeta/CD19-depleted stem cell transplant. CDR3 nucleotides: TGTGCCAGCAGCTTAGAGGCCCAGAATTACGAGCAGTACTTC. As protein: CASSLEAQNYEQYF.